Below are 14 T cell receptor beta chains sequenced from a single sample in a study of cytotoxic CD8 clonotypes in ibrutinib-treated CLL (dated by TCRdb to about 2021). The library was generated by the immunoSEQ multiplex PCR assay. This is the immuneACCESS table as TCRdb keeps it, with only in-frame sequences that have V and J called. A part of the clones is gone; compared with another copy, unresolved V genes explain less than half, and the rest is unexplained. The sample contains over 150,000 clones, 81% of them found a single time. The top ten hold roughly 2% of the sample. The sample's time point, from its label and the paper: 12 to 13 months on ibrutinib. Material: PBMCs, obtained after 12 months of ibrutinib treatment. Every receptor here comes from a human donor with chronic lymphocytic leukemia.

Here the CDR3 reads CASSQEGKGEQFF. The DNA for the CDR3 is TGCGCCAGCAGCCAAGAAGGGAAGGGAGAGCAGTTCTTC. V and J are TRBV4-1 and TRBJ2-1, with D uncertain. There are 13 residues in the CDR3. Trimming shortened V by 0 bases and J by 10 bases, and 10 bases separated the two germline ends. Germline loops: CDR1 MGHRA, CDR2 YSYEKL.

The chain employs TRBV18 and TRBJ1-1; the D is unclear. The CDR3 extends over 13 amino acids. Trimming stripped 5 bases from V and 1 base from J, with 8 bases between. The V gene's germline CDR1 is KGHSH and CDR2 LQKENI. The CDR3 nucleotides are TGTGCCAGCTCAAGCCGGGGGAACACTGAAGCTTTCTTT. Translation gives CASSSRGNTEAFF.

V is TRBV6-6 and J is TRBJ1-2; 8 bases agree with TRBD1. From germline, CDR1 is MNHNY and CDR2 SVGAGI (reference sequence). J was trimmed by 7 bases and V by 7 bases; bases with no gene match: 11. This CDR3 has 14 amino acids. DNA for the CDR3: TGTGCCAGCACGAGACAGGGGTCGTCTCCTGGCTACACCTTC. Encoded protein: CASTRQGSSPGYTF.

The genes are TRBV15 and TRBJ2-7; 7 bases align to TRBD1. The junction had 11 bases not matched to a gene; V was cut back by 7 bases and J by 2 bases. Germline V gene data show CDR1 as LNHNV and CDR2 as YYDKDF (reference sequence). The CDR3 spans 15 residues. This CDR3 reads CATKNPGQSTYEQYF. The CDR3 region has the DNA TGTGCCACCAAGAATCCGGGACAGAGTACCTACGAGCAGTACTTC.

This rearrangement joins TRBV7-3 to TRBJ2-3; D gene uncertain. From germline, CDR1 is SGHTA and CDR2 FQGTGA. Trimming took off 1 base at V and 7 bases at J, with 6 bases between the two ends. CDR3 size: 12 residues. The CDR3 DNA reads TGTGCCAGCAGCTTAAAGGGCCATACGCAGTATTTT. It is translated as CASSLKGHTQYF.

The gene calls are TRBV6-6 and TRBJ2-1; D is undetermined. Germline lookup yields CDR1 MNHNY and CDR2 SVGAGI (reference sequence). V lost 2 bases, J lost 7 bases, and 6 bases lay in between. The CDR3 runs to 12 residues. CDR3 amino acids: CASSYPLNEQFF. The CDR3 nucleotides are TGTGCCAGCAGTTACCCCCTGAATGAGCAGTTCTTC.

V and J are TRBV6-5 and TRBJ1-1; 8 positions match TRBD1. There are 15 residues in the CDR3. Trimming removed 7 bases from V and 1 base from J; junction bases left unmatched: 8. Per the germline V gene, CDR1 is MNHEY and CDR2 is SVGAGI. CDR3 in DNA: TGTGCCAGCACTCCCTTTGACAGGGGGAACACTGAAGCTTTCTTT. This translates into CASTPFDRGNTEAFF.

CDR3 loop: CASSPTGGKEPQHF. Written as DNA, the CDR3 is TGTGCCAGCTCACCCACCGGGGGGAAAGAGCCCCAGCATTTT. The rearrangement joins TRBV18 to TRBJ1-5, with D maybe TRBD1 (5 bases). CDR1 KGHSH and CDR2 LQKENI come from the germline V gene. The CDR3 runs 14 residues. V gave up 3 bases and J gave up 8 bases, with 14 bases separating them.

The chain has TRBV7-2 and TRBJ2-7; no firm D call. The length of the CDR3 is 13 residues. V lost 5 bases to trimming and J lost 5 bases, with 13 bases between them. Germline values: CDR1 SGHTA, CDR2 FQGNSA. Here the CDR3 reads CASSRLAPDEQYF. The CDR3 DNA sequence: TGTGCCAGCAGCCGTTTAGCCCCCGACGAGCAGTACTTC.

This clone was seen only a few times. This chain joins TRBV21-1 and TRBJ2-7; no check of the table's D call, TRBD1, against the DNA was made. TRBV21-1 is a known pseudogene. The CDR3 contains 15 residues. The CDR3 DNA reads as TGTGCCAGCAGCAGGTTACTAGGGACAGGGGACGAGCAGTACTTC. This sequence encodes CASSRLLGTGDEQYF.

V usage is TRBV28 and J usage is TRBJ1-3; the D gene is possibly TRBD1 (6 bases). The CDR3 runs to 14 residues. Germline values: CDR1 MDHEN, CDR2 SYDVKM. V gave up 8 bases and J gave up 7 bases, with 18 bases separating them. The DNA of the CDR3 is TGTGCCAGCTTTGGGGGGGCTGATGGTAACACCATATATTTT. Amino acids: CASFGGADGNTIYF.

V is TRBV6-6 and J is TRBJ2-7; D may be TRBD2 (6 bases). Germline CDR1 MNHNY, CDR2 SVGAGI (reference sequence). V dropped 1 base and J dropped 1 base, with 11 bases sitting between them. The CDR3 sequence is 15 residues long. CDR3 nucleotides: TGTGCCAGCAGTTACTGGCGGGAAAGGTCCTACGAGCAGTACTTC. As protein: CASSYWRERSYEQYF.

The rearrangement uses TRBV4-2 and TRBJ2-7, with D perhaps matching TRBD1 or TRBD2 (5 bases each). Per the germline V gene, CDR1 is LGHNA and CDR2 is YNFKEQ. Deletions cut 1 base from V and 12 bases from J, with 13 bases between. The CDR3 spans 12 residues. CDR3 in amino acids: CASSQGGTQWYF. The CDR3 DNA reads TGTGCCAGCAGCCAAGGGGGGACCCAGTGGTACTTC.

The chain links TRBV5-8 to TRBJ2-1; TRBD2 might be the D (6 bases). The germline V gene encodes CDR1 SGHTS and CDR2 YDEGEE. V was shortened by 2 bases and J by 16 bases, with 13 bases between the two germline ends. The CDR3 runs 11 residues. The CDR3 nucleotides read TGTGCCAGCAGCTTCTCCTTAACTAGCTTCTTC. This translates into CASSFSLTSFF.